The TCR beta chain described here comes from a study of T cell changes during pregnancy in multiple sclerosis (dated by TCRdb to between 2018 and 2021). Notes on the research overall: The study looked at changes in the T cell repertoire across pregnancy in women with multiple sclerosis.

Libraries were prepared through the immunoSEQ multiplex PCR assay. The clones in this table, taken by TCRdb from immuneACCESS, are in-frame only. Not every clone is retained; where verified, under half of the shortfall comes from an unresolved V gene, and the cause of the rest is unknown. For this sample the table gives over 30,000 clones, of which 89% were detected only once. The ten most abundant clones make up roughly 11% of the sample. Comments on this clone: Its antigen has not been determined. No much larger clone exists at a distance of one base, and base qualities are not known.

Based on the germline V gene, the CDR1 and CDR2 sequences are MGHRA and YSYEKL. The V end loses 4 bases and the J end loses 1 base, and a stretch of 16 bases separates them. From its cysteine to its phenylalanine, the CDR3 spans 16 amino acids. Kept here is only the CDR3 DNA, which spans 48 bases and is read in frame from base 1. Rearrangement joined TRBV4-1 to TRBJ1-1; the D gene is perhaps TRBD1, from 5 matching bases. The sequences come from CD8+ T cells from peripheral blood mononuclear cells, collected in the third trimester of pregnancy. This sequence originates from a female donor with multiple sclerosis, enrolled in a pregnancy study. In nucleotides, the sequence is TGCGCCAGCAGCCCCCGCAGGGATTCCTCGAACACTGAAGCTTTCTTT. Its translation reads: CASSPRRDSSNTEAFF.